Below, 21 T cell receptor beta chains from the same sample are listed, as sequenced in a study of cytomegalovirus exposure and HLA in healthy donors. PCR used 60 Vbeta primers and 13 Jbeta primers. Profiling relied on immunoSEQ multiplex PCR, and the TCRdb table lists in-frame clones only, not all of them. The data contain 150,000 or so clones, over 60% of them singletons. Sample: PBMCs. The receptors were sampled from a woman between 18 and 29 years old in good health and CMV-seronegative.

This chain links TRBV7-2 with TRBJ2-3; 7 nucleotides align to TRBD1. The CDR3 covers 16 residues. The J segment lost 2 bases and the V segment lost 0 bases, leaving 5 bases of the junction unmatched. Germline CDR1 reads SGHTA; CDR2 reads FQGNSA. CDR3 bases: TGTGCCAGCAGCTTAGCCCAGGGGGTCCTCACAGATACGCAGTATTTT. Amino acid sequence: CASSLAQGVLTDTQYF.

This chain links TRBV2 with TRBJ2-5; possible D gene TRBD1, 6 bases. Germline CDR1 SNHLY, CDR2 FYNNEI. CDR3 length: 17 amino acids. The V and J ends lost 1 base and 1 base respectively, with 16 bases between them. The CDR3 bases are TGTGCCAGCAGTGAAGAAGTGGTGGGGGCCCTCCAAGAGACCCAGTACTTC. Translating gives CASSEEVVGALQETQYF.

This CDR3 reads CASSIVMNTEAFF. The CDR3 DNA reads as TGTGCCAGCTCGATAGTTATGAACACTGAAGCTTTCTTT. This chain connects TRBV5-4 to TRBJ1-1; unclear D gene. The germline CDR1 and CDR2 sequences are SGHNT and YYREEE (reference sequence). Trimming took off 7 bases at V and 0 bases at J, with 10 bases between the two ends. The length of the CDR3 is 13 residues.

V and J are TRBV5-1 and TRBJ1-4, with D maybe TRBD1 (5 bases). V lost 4 bases and J 7 bases, leaving 17 bases between the germline ends. The germline V gene encodes CDR1 SGHRS and CDR2 YFSETQ. This CDR3 comprises 15 residues. CDR3 loop: CASSLGTEYLEKLFF. In DNA, the CDR3 is TGCGCCAGCAGCCTCGGGACTGAATACCTTGAAAAACTGTTTTTT.

The chain recombines TRBV28 with TRBJ1-5; TRBD1 matches at 9 bases. The germline CDR1 and CDR2 sequences are MDHEN and SYDVKM. This CDR3 has 15 amino acids. The ends lost 6 bases at V and 6 bases at J; junction bases unmatched: 9. CDR3 nucleotide sequence: TGTGCCAGCAGCTATACAGGGGGCATAAGTCAGCCCCAGCATTTT. Its protein is CASSYTGGISQPQHF.

The rearrangement links TRBV6-4 to TRBJ2-6, with no clear D. The CDR3 totals 14 residues. In germline, CDR1 is MRHNA, CDR2 SNTAGT. The V end was cut by 4 bases, the J end by 5 bases, with 9 bases between. The DNA of the CDR3 is TGTGCCAGCAGTGTTGGTCCTAGGGCCAACGTCCTGACTTTC. Translated, it gives CASSVGPRANVLTF.

The chain recombines TRBV7-2 with TRBJ2-5, with 10 bases fitting TRBD2. Per the germline V gene, CDR1 is SGHTA and CDR2 is FQGNSA. The CDR3 runs 14 residues. The J segment lost 5 bases and the V segment lost 2 bases, leaving 2 bases of the junction unmatched. DNA of the CDR3: TGTGCCAGCAGCTTACAGCGGGGGGGGGAGACCCAGTACTTC. Residues: CASSLQRGGETQYF.

The chain couples TRBV2 to TRBJ2-5, with TRBD1 matching 8 bases. The germline CDR1 and CDR2 sequences are SNHLY and FYNNEI. The length of the CDR3 is 15 residues. The J segment lost 1 base and the V segment lost 6 bases, leaving 7 bases of the junction unmatched. CDR3 sequence: CASRRQGASQETQYF. CDR3 in DNA: TGTGCCAGCAGGCGGCAGGGGGCCTCCCAAGAGACCCAGTACTTC.

The chain couples TRBV28 to TRBJ1-1; 8 bases agree with TRBD1. The length of the CDR3 is 14 residues. Unmatched junction bases numbered 12, after V lost 7 bases and J lost 8 bases. Per the germline V gene, CDR1 is MDHEN and CDR2 is SYDVKM. CDR3 sequence (DNA): TGTGCCAGCACCAACGCACAGGGGGTGAGAGAAGCTTTCTTT. It is translated as CASTNAQGVREAFF.

The chain is built from TRBV14 and TRBJ1-1; a weak D match, TRBD1 (6 bases). Germline V gene sequence: CDR1 SGHDN, CDR2 FVKESK. Trimming removed 4 bases at V and 2 bases at J, with 20 bases between. This CDR3 has 17 amino acids. CDR3 loop: CASSPLRRQAPNTEAFF. The CDR3 DNA sequence: TGTGCCAGCAGCCCCTTGCGCCGACAGGCCCCCAACACTGAAGCTTTCTTT.

This clone was seen a handful of times. The chain links TRBV2 to TRBJ1-1, with TRBD1 matching 8 bases. This CDR3 is 16 amino acids long. Germline assignment: CDR1 SNHLY and CDR2 FYNNEI. The junction had 11 bases not matched to a gene; V was cut back by 4 bases and J by 4 bases. DNA for the CDR3: TGTGCCAGCAGTGTCAGGGGGCGCGGGTACGGCACTGAAGCTTTCTTT. Translated: CASSVRGRGYGTEAFF.

This clone was counted a few times. CDR3 DNA: TGTGCCAGCTCACCGACGAAGGAAGGGGCCGGGGAGCTGTTTTTT. It specifies CASSPTKEGAGELFF. This chain joins TRBV18 and TRBJ2-2, with D possibly TRBD1 on 5 matching bases. Germline V CDR1 and CDR2: KGHSH, LQKENI. Trimming pared 3 bases from V and 6 bases from J, leaving 14 bases between. CDR3 length: 15 residues.

The J gene is TRBJ1-2, the V gene TRBV2; D unclear. V gave up 7 bases and J gave up 7 bases, with 10 bases separating them. This CDR3 region has 11 residues. Per germline, CDR1 SNHLY and CDR2 FYNNEI. Here the CDR3 reads CASTALRGYTF. CDR3 DNA sequence: TGTGCCAGCACCGCCCTGCGTGGCTACACCTTC.

V and J are TRBV30 and TRBJ1-4; D gene uncertain. The germline gives CDR1 GTSNPN, CDR2 SVGIG (reference sequence). This CDR3 region has 15 residues. Trimming took off 2 bases at V and 0 bases at J, with 10 bases between the two ends. The CDR3 DNA reads as TGTGCCTGGAGTTATGGCGGAGCAACTAATGAAAAACTGTTTTTT. It encodes CAWSYGGATNEKLFF. Drawing the rest from reference TRBV30 and TRBJ1-4, the complete variable domain is SQTIHQWPATLVQPVGSPLSLECTVEGTSNPNLYWYRQAAGRGLQLLFYSVGIGQISSEVPQNLSASRPQDRQFILSSKKLLLSDSGFYLCAWSYGGATNEKLFFGSGTQLSVL.

The chain joins TRBV7-3 to TRBJ2-7; TRBD1 aligns across 7 bases. The trim removed 10 bases at V and 0 bases at J, leaving 12 bases unmatched. Germline lookup yields CDR1 SGHTA and CDR2 FQGTGA. This CDR3 is 15 amino acids long. In DNA, the CDR3 is TGTGCCATCCTTCTAGGGACAGCCAGCTCCTACGAGCAGTACTTC. Translation gives CAILLGTASSYEQYF.

The sample holds one count of this clone. The J gene is TRBJ2-1, the V gene TRBV7-2; 15 bases match TRBD2. The V gene's germline CDR1 is SGHTA and CDR2 FQGNSA. This CDR3 has 17 amino acids. Losses at the gene ends were 4 bases for V and 4 bases for J; bases not matched to a gene: 5. The DNA of the CDR3 is TGTGCCAGCAGCTCCGGACTAGCGGGAGGGGGATACAATGAGCAGTTCTTC. This translates into CASSSGLAGGGYNEQFF.

As DNA, the CDR3 is TGTGCCAGCAGTTACCACCCCGGGGGTCGGGAAAAACTGTTTTTT. Translating it yields CASSYHPGGREKLFF. V usage is TRBV27 and J usage is TRBJ1-4; weak D call: TRBD1 (5 bases). CDR1 is MNHEY, CDR2 SMNVEV, per germline (reference sequence). This CDR3 region has 15 residues. V lost 4 bases to trimming and J lost 8 bases, with 17 bases between them.

This clone turned up a few times. The V call is TRBV4-2, the J call TRBJ2-2; 8 bases match TRBD1. CDR3 length: 14 residues. With 8 bases clipped from V and 3 bases from J, the junction kept 5 bases outside the gene matches. The V gene's germline CDR1 is LGHNA and CDR2 YNFKEQ. The CDR3: CASGSDRDTGELFF. The CDR3 nucleotides are TGTGCCAGCGGGTCGGACAGGGACACCGGGGAGCTGTTTTTT.

The chain is built from TRBV28 and TRBJ1-3; D perhaps matches TRBD1 (5 bases). Germline CDR1 is MDHEN and CDR2 is SYDVKM. This CDR3 spans 17 amino acids. Trimming left V 4 bases short and J 2 bases short, with 18 bases between. CDR3 in amino acids: CASSSLDIPIPGNTIYF. CDR3 bases: TGTGCCAGCAGTTCATTGGACATCCCGATTCCTGGAAACACCATATATTTT.

The chain is built from TRBV30 and TRBJ1-1, with 11 bases that match TRBD1. The CDR3 has 18 amino acids. CDR1 and CDR2 (germline): GTSNPN, SVGIG (reference sequence). Losses at the gene ends were 1 base for V and 0 bases for J; bases not matched to a gene: 10. The CDR3 region has the DNA TGTGCCTGGAGTGACCCGGACAGGGGGCGAGATCTGAACACTGAAGCTTTCTTT. Its translation: CAWSDPDRGRDLNTEAFF.

This chain links TRBV7-2 with TRBJ2-7, with D possibly being TRBD1 (5 bases). CDR3 length equals 14 residues. Trimming pared 2 bases from V and 6 bases from J, leaving 14 bases between. The V gene's germline CDR1 is SGHTA and CDR2 FQGNSA. CDR3 residues: CASSLKAGFSEQYF. The CDR3 DNA sequence: TGTGCCAGCAGCTTAAAGGCAGGGTTTAGCGAGCAGTACTTC.